These 14 T cell receptor beta chains were sequenced from one sample in a study of blood T cell repertoires in COVID-19. TCRdb's copy holds only in-frame clones and misses some; the assay was immunoSEQ multiplex PCR. The data show 60,000 or so clones, roughly 85% seen once. Sequenced input: peripheral blood. Receptors originate from a human donor in a cohort sampled during active COVID-19.

This sequence joins TRBV6-5 and TRBJ1-6; D remains ambiguous. With 2 bases removed from V and 10 bases from J, the gap between germline ends came to 12 bases. Germline V gene lookup returns CDR1 MNHEY and CDR2 SVGAGI. This CDR3 comprises 14 residues. Here the CDR3 DNA reads TGTGCCAGCAGTTACGGCAAATCGGGGTCACCCCTCCACTTT. This translates into CASSYGKSGSPLHF.

V gene TRBV5-4 combines with J gene TRBJ2-2; TRBD1 is a possible D gene (6 bases). This CDR3 has 14 residues. The germline V gene has CDR1 SGHNT and CDR2 YYREEE (reference sequence). The V and J ends lost 0 bases and 4 bases respectively, with 7 bases between them. CDR3 nucleotides: TGTGCCAGCAGCTTGGCAGGGGTCACCGGGGAGCTGTTTTTT. Translating gives CASSLAGVTGELFF.

The chain uses TRBV7-2 and TRBJ1-2; 8 positions agree with TRBD1. The CDR3 sequence is 15 residues long. In germline, CDR1 is SGHTA, CDR2 FQGNSA. Germline trimming cut 4 bases from V and 2 bases from J; bases unmatched to any gene: 6. The CDR3: CASSSWTGSNYGYTF. CDR3 DNA sequence: TGTGCCAGCAGCTCCTGGACAGGGTCAAACTATGGCTACACCTTC.

As to this clone: Relative to the germline gene, one junction end is altered; a read error may explain this. The V gene is TRBV11-2, the J gene TRBJ1-2; tentative D call: TRBD1 (6 bases). The CDR3 has 12 residues. The V gene's germline CDR1 is SGHAT and CDR2 FQNNGV. CDR3 amino acids: CVSSSTTGRYTF. CDR3 coding DNA: TGTGTCAGCAGCTCAACGACAGGACGCTACACCTTC.

This clone was recorded once. V and J are TRBV11-1 and TRBJ1-2; D ambiguous. CDR1 is SGHAT, CDR2 FQDESV, per germline (reference sequence). The CDR3 consists of 13 residues. V was pared by 8 bases and J by 6 bases, with 16 bases between. In nucleotides, the CDR3 is TGTGCCAGCTCAGGTGGGCCCTGGGATGGCTACACCTTC. Translating gives CASSGGPWDGYTF.

This clone was seen a few times. The chain links TRBV21-1 to TRBJ1-1; TRBD1, the table's D call, was not compared with the DNA. TRBV21-1 is deemed a pseudogene. This CDR3 spans 15 amino acids. Here the CDR3 DNA reads TGTGCCAGCAGCAAAGGACAGCCTCTGGACACTGAAGCTTTCTTT. Translation: CASSKGQPLDTEAFF.

The rearrangement joins TRBV7-9 to TRBJ2-5; D is perhaps TRBD1 (6 bases). Germline CDR1 is SEHNR and CDR2 is FQNEAQ (reference sequence). The V end lost 3 bases, the J end lost 5 bases, and 16 bases lay between the germline ends. The CDR3 totals 15 residues. In DNA form, the CDR3 reads TGTGCCAGCAGCTTCCAGGGGTTGGACGGCGAGACCCAGTACTTC. Amino acids: CASSFQGLDGETQYF.

This chain uses TRBV3-1 (or the pseudogene TRBV3-2) with TRBJ2-6, with D uncertain. Germline V gene data show CDR1 as LGHDT and CDR2 as YNNKEL (reference sequence). There are 14 residues in the CDR3. V gave up 0 bases and J gave up 3 bases, with 3 bases separating them. The chain's CDR3 is CASSQDHGANVLTF. The CDR3 region has the DNA TGTGCCAGCAGCCAAGATCATGGGGCCAACGTCCTGACTTTC.

This clone was observed a handful of times. The V call is TRBV3-1 (or the pseudogene TRBV3-2), the J call TRBJ2-7; TRBD2 aligns across 13 bases. V lost 6 bases to trimming and J lost 4 bases; unmatched junction nucleotides: 9. The CDR3 loop spans 16 amino acids. CDR1 and CDR2 (germline): LGHDT, YNNKEL (reference sequence). Written as DNA, the CDR3 is TGTGCCAGCAGTCGACTAGCGGGGGGCGCGAGATACGAGCAGTACTTC. As protein: CASSRLAGGARYEQYF.

The chain combines TRBV10-3 with TRBJ2-1; TRBD2 agrees at 13 bases. The CDR3 has 19 residues. In germline, CDR1 is ENHRY, CDR2 SYGVKD. The ends lost 0 bases at V and 7 bases at J; junction bases unmatched: 12. CDR3 region: CAISESPTELAGGRNEQFF. CDR3 nucleotide sequence: TGTGCCATCAGTGAGTCGCCCACTGAACTAGCGGGGGGGCGTAATGAGCAGTTCTTC.

The chain combines TRBV6-5 with TRBJ1-2, with 7 bases fitting TRBD1. The V gene's germline CDR1 is MNHEY and CDR2 SVGAGI. Trimming removed 0 bases from V and 2 bases from J; junction bases left unmatched: 6. CDR3 length: 16 amino acids. CDR3 sequence: CASSYSGQTANYGYTF. CDR3 DNA: TGTGCCAGCAGTTACTCGGGACAGACCGCCAACTATGGCTACACCTTC.

This rearrangement joins TRBV5-5 to TRBJ1-1; the D gene is possibly TRBD1 (6 bases). Germline-derived CDR1 and CDR2 are SGHKS and YYEKEE (reference sequence). Between the trimmed V and J ends, which lost 3 bases and 1 base, there was a span of 10 bases. The CDR3 covers 14 residues. The CDR3 spells CASSSAGANTEAFF. CDR3 coding DNA: TGTGCCAGCAGCTCCGCAGGGGCGAACACTGAAGCTTTCTTT.

The chain combines TRBV7-2 with TRBJ2-5; 7 bases agree with TRBD1. The CDR3 sequence is 13 residues long. The germline gives CDR1 SGHTA, CDR2 FQGNSA. V was clipped by 5 bases and J by 5 bases; unmatched bases: 5. This CDR3 is CASSAQQGETQYF. CDR3 DNA: TGTGCCAGCAGCGCCCAACAGGGGGAGACCCAGTACTTC.

This clone is a singleton in its sample. The chain employs TRBV7-9 and TRBJ2-3; 14 nucleotides align to TRBD2. CDR3 length: 17 residues. The ends lost 7 bases at V and 0 bases at J; junction bases unmatched: 6. The V gene's germline CDR1 is SEHNR and CDR2 FQNEAQ (reference sequence). CDR3 amino acids: CASIGTSGGPSTDTQYF. The CDR3 DNA reads as TGTGCCAGCATCGGGACTAGCGGGGGCCCTAGCACAGATACGCAGTATTTT. Together with reference TRBV7-9 and TRBJ2-3, the CDR3 gives the full variable domain: DTGVSQNPRHKITKRGQNVTFRCDPISEHNRLYWYRQTLGQGPEFLTYFQNEAQLEKSRLLSDRFSAERPKGSFSTLEIQRTEQGDSAMYLCASIGTSGGPSTDTQYFGPGTRLTVL.